This TCR beta chain stems from a study of blood T cells in healthy people across ages. Study-wide context: Every two T cells gave about one barcoded beta molecule via template switching.

The authors ran a second PCR of 7 to 11 cycles using a sample-barcoded 5' primer and a J-beta primer mix. MiXCR, run by TCRdb on the 5' RACE reads, gives a single entry per CDR3 protein. This sample carries about 630,000 distinct CDR3 sequences, roughly 20% of them seen once, and the ten largest clones take roughly 3.6%. Roughly 10 milliliters was the volume of peripheral blood drawn from each donor. This receptor was identified in a man in his sixties or seventies in good health. Source material: blood.

CDR3 amino acids: CASSRDRKSLLYGYTF. The DNA for the CDR3 is TGTGCCAGCAGCCGGGACAGGAAATCCCTTCTCTATGGCTACACCTTC. J is TRBJ1-2 and V is TRBV27, with 8 positions matching TRBD1. CDR1 is MNHEY, CDR2 SMNVEV, per germline (reference sequence). With 6 bases clipped from V and 4 bases from J, the junction kept 13 bases outside the gene matches. The CDR3 runs to 16 residues.